This T cell receptor (beta chain) emerged from a study of T-cell memory formation after mild COVID-19. The study, taken as a whole, reports: Clones contracting day 15 to 85 were balanced CD4/CD8; later expanders leaned CD4+.

This clonotype was seen ten or more times. Its matching antigen is unknown. UMIs and sample barcodes were carried by the TCR alpha and TCR beta cDNA libraries that 5'RACE produced using constant-segment primers. Each CDR3 protein gets one entry after TCRdb re-called the 5' RACE reads with MiXCR. The profile shows under 35,000 distinct CDR3 sequences, about 16% of them singletons. The receptor was derived from an adult who had mild COVID-19 (a few samples of this study predate the infection). Cell type and time point are not known. The sequenced sample consisted of PBMCs or a T cell subset sorted from them (not recorded which).

The CDR3 loop reads CASTMTRYEQYF. Written as DNA, the CDR3 is TGTGCCAGCACTATGACCCGCTACGAGCAGTACTTC. The rearrangement joins TRBV6-6 to TRBJ2-7; no firm D call. The germline V and J ends were trimmed by 7 bases and 3 bases, with 10 bases remaining between them. Germline V CDR1 and CDR2: MNHNY, SVGAGI (reference sequence). This CDR3 spans 12 amino acids.